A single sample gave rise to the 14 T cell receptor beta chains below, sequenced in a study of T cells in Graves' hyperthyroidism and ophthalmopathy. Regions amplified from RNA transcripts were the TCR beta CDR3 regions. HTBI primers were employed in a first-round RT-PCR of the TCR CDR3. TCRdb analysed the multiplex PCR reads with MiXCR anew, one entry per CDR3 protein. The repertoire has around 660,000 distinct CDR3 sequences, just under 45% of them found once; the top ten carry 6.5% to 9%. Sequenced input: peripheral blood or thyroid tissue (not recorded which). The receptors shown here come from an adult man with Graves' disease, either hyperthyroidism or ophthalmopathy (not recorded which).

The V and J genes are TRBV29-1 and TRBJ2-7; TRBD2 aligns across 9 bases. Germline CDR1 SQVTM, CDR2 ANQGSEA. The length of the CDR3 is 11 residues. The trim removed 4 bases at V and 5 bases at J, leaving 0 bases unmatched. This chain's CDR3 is CSVGGGDEQYF. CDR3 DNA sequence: TGCAGCGTTGGCGGGGGGGACGAGCAGTACTTC.

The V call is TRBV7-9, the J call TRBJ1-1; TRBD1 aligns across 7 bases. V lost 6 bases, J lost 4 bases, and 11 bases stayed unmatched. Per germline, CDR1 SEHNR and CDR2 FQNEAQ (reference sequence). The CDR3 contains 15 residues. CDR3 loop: CASSFGTVGGTEAFF. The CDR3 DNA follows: TGTGCCAGCAGTTTTGGGACAGTCGGGGGCACTGAAGCTTTCTTT.

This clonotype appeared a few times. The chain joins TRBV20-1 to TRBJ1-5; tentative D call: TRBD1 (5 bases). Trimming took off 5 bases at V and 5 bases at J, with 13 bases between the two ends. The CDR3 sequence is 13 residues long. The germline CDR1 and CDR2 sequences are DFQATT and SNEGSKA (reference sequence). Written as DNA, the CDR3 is TGCAGTGCTCAGGAGGGGCTTGATCAGCCCCAGCATTTT. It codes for CSAQEGLDQPQHF.

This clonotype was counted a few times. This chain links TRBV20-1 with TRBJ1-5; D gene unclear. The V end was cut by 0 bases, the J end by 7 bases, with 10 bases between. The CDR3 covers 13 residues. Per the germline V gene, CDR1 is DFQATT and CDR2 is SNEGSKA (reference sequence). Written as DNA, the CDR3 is TGCAGTGCTAGAGACTTCGGTGGGCAGCCCCAGCATTTT. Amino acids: CSARDFGGQPQHF.

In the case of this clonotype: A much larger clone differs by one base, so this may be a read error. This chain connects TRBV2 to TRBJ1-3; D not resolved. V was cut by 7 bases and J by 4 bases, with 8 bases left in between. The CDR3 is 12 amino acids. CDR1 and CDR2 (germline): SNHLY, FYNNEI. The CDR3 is CASTLLGNTIYF. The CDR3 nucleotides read TGTGCCAGCACCCTACTCGGAAACACCATATATTTT.

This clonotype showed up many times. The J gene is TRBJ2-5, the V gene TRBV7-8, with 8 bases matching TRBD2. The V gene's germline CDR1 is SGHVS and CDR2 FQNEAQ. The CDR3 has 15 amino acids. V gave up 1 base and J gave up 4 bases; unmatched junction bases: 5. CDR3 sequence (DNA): TGTGCCAGCAGCTTAGACGGGAGGGCCAGAGAGACCCAGTACTTC. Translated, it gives CASSLDGRARETQYF.

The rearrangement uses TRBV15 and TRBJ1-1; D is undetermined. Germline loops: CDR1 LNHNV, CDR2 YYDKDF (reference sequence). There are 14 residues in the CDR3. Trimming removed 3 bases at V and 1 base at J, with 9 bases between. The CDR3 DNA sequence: TGTGCCACCAGCAGTAATACACAGAACACTGAAGCTTTCTTT. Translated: CATSSNTQNTEAFF.

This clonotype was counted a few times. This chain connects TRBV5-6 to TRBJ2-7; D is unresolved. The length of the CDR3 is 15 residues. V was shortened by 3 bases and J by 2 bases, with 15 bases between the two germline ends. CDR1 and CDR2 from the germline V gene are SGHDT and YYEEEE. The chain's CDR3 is CASSSPRDGPYEQYF. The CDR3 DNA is TGTGCCAGCAGCTCTCCCCGTGACGGGCCCTACGAGCAGTACTTC.

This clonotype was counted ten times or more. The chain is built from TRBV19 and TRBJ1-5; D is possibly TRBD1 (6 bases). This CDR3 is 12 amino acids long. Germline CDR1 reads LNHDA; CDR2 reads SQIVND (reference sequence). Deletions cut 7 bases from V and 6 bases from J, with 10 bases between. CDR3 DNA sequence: TGTGCCAGTAATCAGGGGCTTCAGCCCCAGCATTTT. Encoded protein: CASNQGLQPQHF.

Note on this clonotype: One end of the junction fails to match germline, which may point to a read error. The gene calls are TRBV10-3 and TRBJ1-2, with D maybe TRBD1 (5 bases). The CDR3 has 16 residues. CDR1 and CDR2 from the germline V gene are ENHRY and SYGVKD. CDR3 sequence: CASSENLGPAFYGYTF. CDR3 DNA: TGTGCCAGCAGTGAAAACTTGGGACCAGCTTTCTATGGCTACACCTTC.

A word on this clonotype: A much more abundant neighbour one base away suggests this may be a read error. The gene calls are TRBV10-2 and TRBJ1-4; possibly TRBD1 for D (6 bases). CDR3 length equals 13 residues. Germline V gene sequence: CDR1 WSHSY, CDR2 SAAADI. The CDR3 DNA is TGCGCCACCTCGACAGGAACTAATGATAAACTGTTTTTT. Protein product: CATSTGTNDKLFF.

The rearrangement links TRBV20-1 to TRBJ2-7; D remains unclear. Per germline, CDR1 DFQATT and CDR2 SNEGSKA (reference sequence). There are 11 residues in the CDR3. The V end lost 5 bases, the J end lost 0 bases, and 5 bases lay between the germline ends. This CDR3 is CSAVSSYEQYF. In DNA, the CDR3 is TGCAGTGCTGTTAGCTCCTACGAGCAGTACTTC.

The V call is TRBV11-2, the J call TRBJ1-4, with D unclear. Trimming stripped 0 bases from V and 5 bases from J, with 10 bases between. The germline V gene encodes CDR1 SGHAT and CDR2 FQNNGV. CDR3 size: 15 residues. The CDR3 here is CASSLEVDGNEKLFF. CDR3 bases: TGTGCCAGCAGCTTAGAGGTGGATGGGAATGAAAAACTGTTTTTT.

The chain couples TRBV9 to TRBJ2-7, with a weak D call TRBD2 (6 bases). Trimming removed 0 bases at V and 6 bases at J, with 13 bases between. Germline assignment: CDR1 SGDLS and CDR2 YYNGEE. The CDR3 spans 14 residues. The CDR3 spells CASSVGGDGGEQYF. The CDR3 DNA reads TGTGCCAGCAGCGTAGGGGGGGACGGGGGCGAGCAGTACTTC.